The rows below give T cell receptor beta chains drawn from one sample of a study of beta chain features in type 1 diabetes. Produced via immunoSEQ multiplex PCR; TCRdb's table is partial and in-frame only. There are about 140,000 clones in the sample; 6.9% occur only once, and under 1.5% lies in the top ten. What was sequenced was central memory CD4+ T cells from blood. Receptors originate from a woman aged 25 to 39 in good health. CDR3s leave out the opening cysteine and the closing phenylalanine or tryptophan. D genes are given only for firm matches.

v_call: TRBV7-2; j_call: TRBJ2-7; d_call: TRBD2; cdr3_aa: ASSQTPGLAAYEQY
v_call: TRBV7-2; j_call: TRBJ1-5; d_call: .; cdr3_aa: ASSRERGSNQPQH
v_call: TRBV9; j_call: TRBJ1-5; d_call: .; cdr3_aa: ASSDHGQFNQPQH
v_call: TRBV7-7; j_call: TRBJ2-5; d_call: TRBD1; cdr3_aa: ASSKRTGGLETQY
v_call: TRBV5-6; j_call: TRBJ1-2; d_call: TRBD1; cdr3_aa: ASSRVGQENYGYT
v_call: TRBV28; j_call: TRBJ2-1; d_call: .; cdr3_aa: GATGLATTSSYNEQF
v_call: TRBV4-3; j_call: TRBJ2-7; d_call: .; cdr3_aa: ASSQESSSRGEQY
v_call: TRBV7-3; j_call: TRBJ2-1; d_call: .; cdr3_aa: ASSSGSDNEQF
v_call: TRBV28; j_call: TRBJ2-3; d_call: .; cdr3_aa: ASSLLAPYSTDTQY
v_call: TRBV4-3; j_call: TRBJ1-1; d_call: TRBD1; cdr3_aa: ASSQVRLQGAGTEAF
v_call: TRBV6-5; j_call: TRBJ2-1; d_call: .; cdr3_aa: ASSRTGTNEQF
v_call: TRBV5-6; j_call: TRBJ1-4; d_call: TRBD1; cdr3_aa: ASSFETGTGNEKLF
v_call: TRBV4-3; j_call: TRBJ2-7; d_call: TRBD2; cdr3_aa: ASSQDHGGRGGRDYEQY
v_call: TRBV4-3; j_call: TRBJ1-1; d_call: .; cdr3_aa: ASRSSGDTEAF
v_call: TRBV19; j_call: TRBJ2-1; d_call: TRBD2; cdr3_aa: ASTPVGLANNEQF
v_call: TRBV9; j_call: TRBJ1-1; d_call: TRBD1; cdr3_aa: ASSGGQNMNTEAF
v_call: TRBV12-5; j_call: TRBJ2-1; d_call: TRBD1; cdr3_aa: ASAQGVGEQF
v_call: TRBV28; j_call: .; d_call: .; cdr3_aa: ASSQPYEQY
v_call: TRBV25-1; j_call: TRBJ1-2; d_call: .; cdr3_aa: ASSEGAAYGYT
v_call: TRBV6-5; j_call: TRBJ2-7; d_call: .; cdr3_aa: ASSSTGKISYEQY
v_call: TRBV6-5; j_call: TRBJ2-6; d_call: TRBD1; cdr3_aa: ASRRQGSGANVLT
v_call: TRBV27; j_call: TRBJ1-2; d_call: .; cdr3_aa: ASSGRAAGGGYT
v_call: TRBV11-1; j_call: TRBJ1-1; d_call: .; cdr3_aa: ASSFRQWNTEAF
v_call: TRBV4-1; j_call: TRBJ1-2; d_call: .; cdr3_aa: ASSQEGQGPRGYT
v_call: TRBV5-1; j_call: TRBJ2-3; d_call: TRBD2; cdr3_aa: ASSFTSGSSDTQY
v_call: TRBV29-1; j_call: TRBJ2-2; d_call: TRBD1; cdr3_aa: SVEGTGNTGELF
v_call: TRBV9; j_call: TRBJ2-5; d_call: .; cdr3_aa: ASSVELAGETQY
v_call: TRBV2; j_call: TRBJ1-5; d_call: .; cdr3_aa: ASTGELGSNQPQH
v_call: TRBV28; j_call: TRBJ2-3; d_call: .; cdr3_aa: ASKPSGGADTQY
v_call: TRBV7-9; j_call: TRBJ2-5; d_call: .; cdr3_aa: ASRQEVGETQY
v_call: TRBV9; j_call: TRBJ2-2; d_call: TRBD1; cdr3_aa: ASSSHRGPGTGELF
v_call: TRBV4-3; j_call: TRBJ2-7; d_call: .; cdr3_aa: ASSQSRPGTSYEQY
v_call: TRBV6-6; j_call: TRBJ2-7; d_call: .; cdr3_aa: ASRYTEYYEQY
v_call: TRBV10-3; j_call: TRBJ2-7; d_call: .; cdr3_aa: AIKNKSYEQY
v_call: TRBV30; j_call: TRBJ2-1; d_call: .; cdr3_aa: AWSARGTSFNEQF
v_call: TRBV2; j_call: TRBJ2-2; d_call: TRBD1; cdr3_aa: ASSRQGRNGELF
v_call: TRBV7-9; j_call: TRBJ2-5; d_call: TRBD2; cdr3_aa: ASSGGVAGGQETQY
v_call: TRBV7-9; j_call: TRBJ1-4; d_call: TRBD1; cdr3_aa: ASSLGQGEKLF
v_call: TRBV7-3; j_call: TRBJ2-1; d_call: TRBD2; cdr3_aa: ASSPGTSLYNEQF
v_call: TRBV7-2; j_call: TRBJ2-4; d_call: .; cdr3_aa: ASSLSELAKNIQY
v_call: TRBV7-3; j_call: TRBJ2-3; d_call: TRBD1; cdr3_aa: ASSSGQGFNTQY
v_call: TRBV13; j_call: TRBJ2-7; d_call: .; cdr3_aa: ASSPQSALRGEQY
v_call: TRBV2; j_call: TRBJ1-4; d_call: .; cdr3_aa: ASNQANQKLF
v_call: TRBV29-1; j_call: TRBJ2-1; d_call: TRBD2; cdr3_aa: SVWMLADYNEQF
v_call: TRBV29-1; j_call: TRBJ2-1; d_call: .; cdr3_aa: SVEGFGENEQF
v_call: TRBV6-1; j_call: TRBJ2-3; d_call: TRBD2; cdr3_aa: ASSSGIGTDTQY